The subject of this entry is one T cell receptor beta chain. As yet, its antigen is unknown. This record comes from a study of blood T cells in healthy people across ages. A sample-barcoded 5' primer and a J-beta primer mix were used in a second PCR of about 7 to 12 cycles. Every cDNA was tagged by a template-switch adaptor with 12 random nucleotides. One entry per CDR3 protein results from TCRdb running MiXCR on the 5' RACE reads. The table includes approximately 2,000,000 distinct CDR3 sequences, about 39% detected once. Study-level results: In long-lived donors, naive CD4+ cell counts and diversity exceeded those of aged donors. Roughly linearly, TCR beta diversity per million T cells fell as age increased. Naive T cell percentage showed a strong correlation with the diversity of TCR beta.

Germline assignment: CDR1 DFQATT and CDR2 SNEGSKA (reference sequence). V shed 2 bases, J shed 6 bases, and the junction held 11 bases outside the gene matches. The CDR3 consists of 16 residues. The sequence was obtained from a human donor in good health. Material: blood. The chain employs TRBV20-1 and TRBJ2-1, with 9 bases matching TRBD2. The DNA for the CDR3 is TGCAGTGCTAGACTTTGGGGAGGCGGGGGGGGCAATGAGCAGTTCTTC. This encodes CSARLWGGGGGNEQFF.